The 30 T cell receptor beta chains below were found in one sample sequenced in a study of T-cell reconstitution after alpha-beta-depleted transplantation in children. It was with unique molecular identifiers that the TCRbeta library was prepared. Via MiXCR, TCRdb re-called the PCR reads, giving one row per CDR3 protein. The sample lists about 50,000 distinct CDR3 sequences, about 5% occurring once. Sequencing used PBMCs, mostly from graft donor cells, obtained 60 days after TCRalphabeta/CD19-depleted stem cell transplant. The source of these receptors is a female patient aged 2 to 10 who had a stem cell transplant for aplastic anemia, so the T cells may come from the graft donor.

The sample holds many counts of this clonotype. The genes are TRBV14 and TRBJ2-1, with TRBD2 as a possible D gene (6 bases). CDR1 is SGHDN, CDR2 FVKESK, per germline. The length of the CDR3 is 13 residues. The germline V and J ends were trimmed by 1 base and 13 bases, with 14 bases remaining between them. The CDR3 here is CASSQGGAGIQFF. CDR3 sequence (DNA): TGTGCCAGCAGCCAAGGAGGGGCGGGAATTCAGTTCTTC.

At least ten counts were recorded for this clonotype. The chain combines TRBV7-2 with TRBJ1-2; 11 nucleotides align to TRBD1. Germline CDR1 is SGHTA and CDR2 is FQGNSA. This CDR3 is 14 amino acids long. The V gene end was trimmed by 5 bases and the J gene end by 5 bases; junction bases not matched to a gene: 4. CDR3 in DNA: TGTGCCAGCAGCCCGGGACAGGGGGGGTATGGCTACACCTTC. This gives the protein CASSPGQGGYGYTF.

V and J are TRBV29-1 and TRBJ1-2, with TRBD1 matching 8 bases. Unmatched junction bases numbered 7, after V lost 5 bases and J lost 5 bases. CDR1 and CDR2 (germline): SQVTM, ANQGSEA. CDR3 size: 13 residues. CDR3 protein: CSVRGQEDYGYTF. The DNA of the CDR3 is TGCAGCGTTAGGGGACAGGAGGATTATGGCTACACCTTC.

This rearrangement joins TRBV27 to TRBJ2-1, with 8 bases lining up with TRBD1. The germline CDR1 and CDR2 sequences are MNHEY and SMNVEV (reference sequence). CDR3 length: 14 amino acids. The J segment lost 6 bases and the V segment lost 8 bases, leaving 9 bases of the junction unmatched. The CDR3 here is CASVQGQGGNEQFF. CDR3 sequence (DNA): TGTGCCAGCGTTCAAGGACAGGGAGGCAATGAGCAGTTCTTC.

This clonotype occurred many times. The chain employs TRBV20-1 and TRBJ2-7; 15 positions agree with TRBD2. The germline V gene encodes CDR1 DFQATT and CDR2 SNEGSKA (reference sequence). The CDR3 consists of 16 residues. V lost 5 bases, J lost 3 bases, and 8 bases stayed unmatched. The CDR3 loop is CSAPGTSGRPSYEQYF. CDR3 in DNA: TGCAGTGCTCCCGGGACTAGCGGGAGGCCCAGCTACGAGCAGTACTTC.

This clonotype was recorded at least ten times. This rearrangement joins TRBV5-1 to TRBJ2-2; D remains ambiguous. CDR3 length: 14 residues. Trimming left V 2 bases short and J 2 bases short, with 7 bases between. Per the germline V gene, CDR1 is SGHRS and CDR2 is YFSETQ. In DNA form, the CDR3 reads TGCGCCAGCAGCTTCTTGGCTAACACCGGGGAGCTGTTTTTT. Protein product: CASSFLANTGELFF.

In its sample, this clonotype was seen many times. This chain connects TRBV13 to TRBJ2-5; tentatively, D is TRBD1 (5 bases). The CDR3 is made up of 14 amino acids. Between the trimmed V and J ends, which lost 8 bases and 6 bases, there was a span of 19 bases. Per germline, CDR1 PRHDT and CDR2 FYEKMQ (reference sequence). CDR3 residues: CASFQRGSGKTQYF. The CDR3 bases are TGTGCCAGCTTTCAACGAGGCTCAGGGAAGACCCAGTACTTC.

Many counts were recorded for this clonotype. V usage is TRBV24-1 and J usage is TRBJ2-1; 7 bases match TRBD1. The V gene's germline CDR1 is KGHDR and CDR2 SFDVKD. The CDR3 totals 13 residues. The junction had 2 bases not matched to a gene; V was cut back by 3 bases and J by 7 bases. The CDR3 sequence is CATSDRGLNEQFF. DNA for the CDR3: TGTGCCACCAGTGATAGGGGGCTGAATGAGCAGTTCTTC.

This clonotype was seen ten or more times. The chain employs TRBV18 and TRBJ2-1; TRBD2 matches at 9 bases. V dropped 3 bases and J dropped 4; count of bases not matched to a gene: 4. The CDR3 is 15 residues long. Germline CDR1 is KGHSH and CDR2 is LQKENI. The CDR3 spells CASSPFLAGYNEQFF. For the CDR3, the DNA is TGTGCCAGCTCACCGTTTCTAGCGGGATACAATGAGCAGTTCTTC.

This clonotype was seen ten or more times. The chain uses TRBV6-5 and TRBJ1-1, with no clear D. V gave up 6 bases and J gave up 5 bases, with 13 bases separating them. CDR3 length: 13 residues. CDR1 is MNHEY and CDR2 is SVGAGI in the germline V gene. DNA of the CDR3: TGTGCCAGCAGACCACACGTCGGGACTGAAGCTTTCTTT. Amino acids: CASRPHVGTEAFF.

Many counts were recorded for this clonotype. The chain uses TRBV3-1 and TRBJ2-7; D tentatively reads TRBD1 or TRBD2 (5 bases each). Germline assignment: CDR1 LGHDT and CDR2 YNNKEL (reference sequence). This CDR3 has 14 residues. The V end was cut by 1 base, the J end by 3 bases, with 10 bases between. The CDR3 is CASSQGAGSYEQYF. The CDR3 coding sequence is TGTGCCAGCAGCCAAGGGGCAGGGAGCTACGAGCAGTACTTC.

This clonotype was seen at least ten times. This sequence joins TRBV12-3 or TRBV12-4 and TRBJ2-5; the D is unclear. V gave up 1 base and J gave up 0 bases, with 3 bases separating them. This CDR3 region has 13 residues. CDR3 nucleotides: TGTGCCAGCAGTTTAGGGGACCAAGAGACCCAGTACTTC. As protein: CASSLGDQETQYF.

This clonotype was picked up many times. This chain connects TRBV21-1 to TRBJ2-5; the DNA was not used to check the table's D call, TRBD1. TRBV21-1 is a pseudogene. The CDR3 is 14 residues long. CDR3 nucleotide sequence: TGTGCCAGCAGCAAAGAGACGGGAAAAGAGACCCAGTACTTC. This codes for CASSKETGKETQYF.

In its sample, this clonotype was seen many times. The chain joins TRBV20-1 to TRBJ1-5; 7 bases fit TRBD1. From germline, CDR1 is DFQATT and CDR2 SNEGSKA (reference sequence). The V gene end was trimmed by 0 bases and the J gene end by 7 bases; junction bases not matched to a gene: 6. CDR3 length: 14 residues. DNA for the CDR3: TGCAGTGCTAGAGAGGGGAGGGGGCGGCAGCCCCAGCATTTT. It specifies CSAREGRGRQPQHF.

This clonotype was seen at least ten times. V is TRBV20-1 and J is TRBJ2-7; 7 nucleotides line up with TRBD2. Trimming cost V 5 bases and J 6 bases; bases outside gene matches: 16. The CDR3 consists of 15 residues. CDR1 is DFQATT and CDR2 is SNEGSKA in the germline V gene (reference sequence). In nucleotides, the CDR3 is TGCAGTGCTGAGGGCGGGACTACTTACAACGGCGAGCAGTACTTC. Residues: CSAEGGTTYNGEQYF.

The gene calls are TRBV13 and TRBJ2-1, with 10 bases identical to TRBD2. Germline V CDR1 and CDR2: PRHDT, FYEKMQ (reference sequence). Unmatched junction bases numbered 20, after V lost 1 base and J lost 5 bases. The CDR3 consists of 21 residues. Here the CDR3 DNA reads TGTGCCAGCAGCTTAGCCGGGGTGTGGGGACGAGCGGGAGGGGTAAACAATGAGCAGTTCTTC. Its protein product is CASSLAGVWGRAGGVNNEQFF. Variable domain in full (rest from reference TRBV13 and TRBJ2-1): AAGVIQSPRHLIKEKRETATLKCYPIPRHDTVYWYQQGPGQDPQFLISFYEKMQSDKGSIPDRFSAQQFSDYHSELNMSSLELGDSALYFCASSLAGVWGRAGGVNNEQFFGPGTRLTVL.

This clonotype was observed many times. The rearrangement uses TRBV5-1 and TRBJ2-2; 10 bases match TRBD2. Germline CDR1 reads SGHRS; CDR2 reads YFSETQ. The CDR3 runs to 15 residues. V lost 3 bases and J lost 3; bases outside the gene matches: 2. In nucleotides, the CDR3 is TGCGCCAGCAGCTACAGCGGGGGGGACACCGGGGAGCTGTTTTTT. Protein sequence: CASSYSGGDTGELFF.

Many counts were recorded for this clonotype. The V gene is TRBV24-1, the J gene TRBJ2-7, with D uncertain. Trimming took 9 bases from V and 1 from J, leaving 6 bases between them. The CDR3 has 11 amino acids. Germline CDR1 reads KGHDR; CDR2 reads SFDVKD. CDR3 nucleotides: TGTGCCACCGGGGTTTCCTACGAGCAGTACTTC. Its translation is CATGVSYEQYF.

This clonotype was seen repeatedly, ten times or more. This chain links TRBV7-2 with TRBJ1-5; a weak D match, TRBD1 (5 bases). Trimming took off 3 bases at V and 4 bases at J, with 10 bases between the two ends. Germline V gene data show CDR1 as SGHTA and CDR2 as FQGNSA. This CDR3 region has 14 residues. The CDR3 DNA follows: TGTGCCAGCAGCTTGACAGCGCAGAATCAGCCCCAGCATTTT. It translates to CASSLTAQNQPQHF.

This clonotype occurred many times. As DNA, the CDR3 is TGTGCCAGCAGGCGGACTAGCGGGGTTTCATACAATGAGCAGTTCTTC. This encodes CASRRTSGVSYNEQFF. This chain connects TRBV2 to TRBJ2-1; 12 bases are shared with TRBD2. V was pared by 6 bases and J by 4 bases, with 7 bases of the junction left unmatched. In germline, CDR1 is SNHLY, CDR2 FYNNEI. The length of the CDR3 is 16 residues. The full variable domain, completed using reference TRBV2 and TRBJ2-1, is EPEVTQTPSHQVTQMGQEVILRCVPISNHLYFYWYRQILGQKVEFLVSFYNNEISEKSEIFDDQFSVERPDGSNFTLKIRSTKLEDSAMYFCASRRTSGVSYNEQFFGPGTRLTVL.

A note on this clonotype: This may come from a read error, since a much larger clone is one base off. The J gene is TRBJ2-3, the V gene TRBV11-2, with 9 bases fitting TRBD2. The germline gives CDR1 SGHAT, CDR2 FQNNGV. The CDR3 is 15 residues long. CDR3 sequence: CACSFSGGITDTQYF. The CDR3 nucleotides are TGTGCCTGCAGCTTCAGCGGGGGGATCACAGATACGCAGTATTTT.

This clonotype was counted many times. The gene calls are TRBV7-3 and TRBJ2-7, with 10 bases that match TRBD1. The germline CDR1 and CDR2 sequences are SGHTA and FQGTGA. Trimming removed 5 bases from V and 1 base from J; junction bases left unmatched: 8. The CDR3 has 16 residues. The CDR3 nucleotides read TGTGCCAGCAGCCCTCGGACAGGGGGAGTGTCCTACGAGCAGTACTTC. Encoded protein: CASSPRTGGVSYEQYF.

This clonotype was recorded many times. V is TRBV25-1 and J is TRBJ1-5, with D possibly TRBD1 on 5 matching bases. V was pared by 3 bases and J by 4 bases, with 10 bases between. The CDR3 runs to 14 residues. CDR1 is MGHDK and CDR2 is SYGVNS in the germline V gene. CDR3 in amino acids: CASSDRVGNQPQHF. DNA for the CDR3: TGTGCCAGCAGTGACAGGGTTGGGAATCAGCCCCAGCATTTT.

V and J are TRBV6-1 and TRBJ2-7; 12 bases align to TRBD1. The trim removed 3 bases at V and 9 bases at J, leaving 9 bases unmatched. CDR1 MNHNS and CDR2 SASEGT come from the germline V gene. CDR3 length: 15 residues. As DNA, the CDR3 is TGTGCCAGCAGTGAGACCGGGACAGGGGGCTTATGGCAGTACTTC. Translated: CASSETGTGGLWQYF.

This clonotype was counted many times. The V call is TRBV15, the J call TRBJ2-7; D perhaps matches TRBD2 (6 bases). Germline V gene lookup returns CDR1 LNHNV and CDR2 YYDKDF (reference sequence). V was shortened by 3 bases and J by 0 bases, with 12 bases between the two germline ends. This CDR3 is built from 15 residues. The DNA of the CDR3 is TGTGCCACCAGCAGGGGGGGACTTAGCTCCTACGAGCAGTACTTC. It is translated as CATSRGGLSSYEQYF.

This clonotype turned up a few times. V is TRBV28 and J is TRBJ1-5; D unresolved. The V end lost 3 bases, the J end lost 9 bases, and 9 bases lay between the germline ends. Germline CDR1 and CDR2: MDHEN and SYDVKM. The CDR3 length is 12 residues. DNA of the CDR3: TGTGCCAGCAGTTTGAGGGTAATGCCCCAGCATTTT. It translates to CASSLRVMPQHF.

There are a few counts of this clonotype. The rearrangement uses TRBV29-1 and TRBJ1-5; D remains unclear. V dropped 4 bases and J dropped 2 bases, with 6 bases sitting between them. The length of the CDR3 is 12 residues. Germline V gene sequence: CDR1 SQVTM, CDR2 ANQGSEA. The CDR3 loop reads CSVADGNQPQHF. In DNA, the CDR3 is TGCAGCGTTGCGGATGGCAATCAGCCCCAGCATTTT. Full variable domain (rest looked up from reference TRBV29-1 and TRBJ1-5): SAVISQKPSRDICQRGTSLTIQCQVDSQVTMMFWYRQQPGQSLTLIATANQGSEATYESGFVIDKFPISRPNLTFSTLTVSNMSPEDSSIYLCSVADGNQPQHFGDGTRLSIL.

This clonotype was counted many times. The chain links TRBV12-3 or TRBV12-4 to TRBJ2-1; D uncertain. The CDR3 covers 16 residues. The V end lost 5 bases, the J end lost 5 bases, and 19 bases lay between the germline ends. CDR3 sequence (DNA): TGTGCCAGCAGTGGCGGACCACGAACGCCGCACAATGAGCAGTTCTTC. The encoded protein is CASSGGPRTPHNEQFF.

This chain uses TRBV5-1 with TRBJ2-1; 7 nucleotides line up with TRBD1. Germline V lookup: CDR1 SGHRS, CDR2 YFSETQ. This CDR3 has 15 amino acids. V shed 4 bases and J 4 bases; nucleotides not matched to a gene: 8. Here the CDR3 reads CASSRATGTYNEQFF. The CDR3 bases are TGCGCCAGCAGCCGCGCGACAGGGACATACAATGAGCAGTTCTTC.

The table lists this clonotype with many counts. The chain couples TRBV7-7 to TRBJ2-7; 9 bases map to TRBD1. The CDR3 length is 14 residues. Trimming took 3 bases from V and 2 from J; bases not matched to a gene: 2. Germline CDR1 and CDR2: SSHAT and FNYEAQ (reference sequence). The CDR3 nucleotides read TGTGCCAGCAGCTTGGGGACAGGGACCTACGAGCAGTACTTC. Its translation: CASSLGTGTYEQYF.